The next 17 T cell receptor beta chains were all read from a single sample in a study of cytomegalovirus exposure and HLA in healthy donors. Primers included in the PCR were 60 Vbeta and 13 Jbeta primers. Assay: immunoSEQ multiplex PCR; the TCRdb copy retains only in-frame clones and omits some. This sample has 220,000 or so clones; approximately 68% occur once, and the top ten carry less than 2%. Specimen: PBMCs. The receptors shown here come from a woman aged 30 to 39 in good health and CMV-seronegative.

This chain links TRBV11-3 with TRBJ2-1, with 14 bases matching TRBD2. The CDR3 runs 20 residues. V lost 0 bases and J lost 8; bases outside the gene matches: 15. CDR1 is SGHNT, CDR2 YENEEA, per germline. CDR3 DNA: TGTGCCAGCAGCTTAGATTTGTGGGGGACTAGCGGGAGTGGGAGGGATGAGCAGTTCTTC. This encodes CASSLDLWGTSGSGRDEQFF.

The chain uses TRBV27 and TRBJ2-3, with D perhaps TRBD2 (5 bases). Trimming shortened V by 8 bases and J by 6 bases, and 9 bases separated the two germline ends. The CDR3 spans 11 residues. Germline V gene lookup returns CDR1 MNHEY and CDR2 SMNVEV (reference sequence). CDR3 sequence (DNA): TGTGCCAGCGCTACGGGGGATACGCAGTATTTT. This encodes CASATGDTQYF.

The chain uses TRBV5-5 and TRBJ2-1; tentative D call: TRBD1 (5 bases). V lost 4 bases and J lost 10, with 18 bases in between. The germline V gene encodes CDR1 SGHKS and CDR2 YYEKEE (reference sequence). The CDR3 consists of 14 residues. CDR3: CASSQNKGAGEQFF. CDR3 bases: TGTGCCAGCAGCCAAAATAAAGGAGCAGGGGAGCAGTTCTTC.

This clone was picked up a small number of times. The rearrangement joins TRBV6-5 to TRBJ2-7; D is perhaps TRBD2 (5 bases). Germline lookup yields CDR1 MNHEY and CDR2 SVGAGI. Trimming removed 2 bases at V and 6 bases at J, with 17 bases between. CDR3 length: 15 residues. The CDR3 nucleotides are TGTGCCAGCAGTTACGGCGGGTCCCTAACACCCGAGCAGTACTTC. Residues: CASSYGGSLTPEQYF.

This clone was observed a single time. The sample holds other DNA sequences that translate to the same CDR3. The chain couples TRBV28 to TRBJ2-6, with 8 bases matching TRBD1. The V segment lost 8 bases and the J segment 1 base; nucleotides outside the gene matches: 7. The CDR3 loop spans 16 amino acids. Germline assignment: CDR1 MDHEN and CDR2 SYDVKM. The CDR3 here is CASAGTGASGANVLTF. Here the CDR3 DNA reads TGTGCCAGCGCCGGGACAGGAGCGTCTGGGGCCAACGTCCTGACTTTC.

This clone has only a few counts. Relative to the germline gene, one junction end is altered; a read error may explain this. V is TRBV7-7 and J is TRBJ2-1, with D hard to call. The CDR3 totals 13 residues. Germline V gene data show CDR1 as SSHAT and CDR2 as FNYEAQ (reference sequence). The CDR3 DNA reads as TGTGCTAGCAGCCCCAACGAGTACAATGAGCAGTTCTTC. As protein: CASSPNEYNEQFF.

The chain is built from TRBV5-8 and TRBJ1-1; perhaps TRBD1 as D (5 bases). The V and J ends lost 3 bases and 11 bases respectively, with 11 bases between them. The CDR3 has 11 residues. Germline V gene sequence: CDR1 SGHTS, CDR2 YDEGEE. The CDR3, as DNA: TGTGCCAGCAGCTCAGGGTTTCGGGCTTTCTTT. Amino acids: CASSSGFRAFF.

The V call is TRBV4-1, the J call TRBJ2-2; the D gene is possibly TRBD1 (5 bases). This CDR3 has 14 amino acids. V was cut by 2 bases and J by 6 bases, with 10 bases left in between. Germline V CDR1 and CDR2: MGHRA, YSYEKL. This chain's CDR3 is CASSQPQDAGELFF. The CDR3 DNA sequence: TGCGCCAGCAGCCAACCACAGGACGCCGGGGAGCTGTTTTTT.

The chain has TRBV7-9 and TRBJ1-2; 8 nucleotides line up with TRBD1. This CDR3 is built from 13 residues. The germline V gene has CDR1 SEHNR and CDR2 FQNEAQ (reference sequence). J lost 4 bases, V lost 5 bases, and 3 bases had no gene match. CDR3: CASSPDRGYGYTF. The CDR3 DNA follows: TGTGCCAGCAGCCCTGACAGGGGCTATGGCTACACCTTC.

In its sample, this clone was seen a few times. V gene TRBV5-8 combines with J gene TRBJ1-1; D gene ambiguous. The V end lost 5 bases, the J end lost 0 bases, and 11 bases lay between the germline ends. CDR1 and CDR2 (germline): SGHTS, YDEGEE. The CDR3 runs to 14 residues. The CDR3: CASSPVRLNTEAFF. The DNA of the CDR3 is TGTGCCAGCAGTCCTGTTCGGTTGAACACTGAAGCTTTCTTT. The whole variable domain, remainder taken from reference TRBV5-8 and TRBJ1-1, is EAGVTQSPTHLIKTRGQQATLRCSPISGHTSVYWYQQALGLGLQFLLWYDEGEERNRGNFPPRFSGRQFPNYSSELNVNALELEDSALYLCASSPVRLNTEAFFGQGTRLTVV.

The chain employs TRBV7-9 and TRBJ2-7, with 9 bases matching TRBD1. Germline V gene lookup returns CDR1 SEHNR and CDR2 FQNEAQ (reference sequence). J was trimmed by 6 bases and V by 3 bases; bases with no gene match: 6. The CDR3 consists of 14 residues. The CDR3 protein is CASSFRGQGGEQYF. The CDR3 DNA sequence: TGTGCCAGCAGCTTTCGGGGACAGGGTGGCGAGCAGTACTTC. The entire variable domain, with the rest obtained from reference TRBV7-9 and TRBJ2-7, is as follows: DTGVSQNPRHKITKRGQNVTFRCDPISEHNRLYWYRQTLGQGPEFLTYFQNEAQLEKSRLLSDRFSAERPKGSFSTLEIQRTEQGDSAMYLCASSFRGQGGEQYFGPGTRLTVT.

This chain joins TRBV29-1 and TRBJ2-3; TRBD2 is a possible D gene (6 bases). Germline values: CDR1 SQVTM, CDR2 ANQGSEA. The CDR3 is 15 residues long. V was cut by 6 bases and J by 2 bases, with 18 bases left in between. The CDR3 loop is CSVSDSGAPTDTQYF. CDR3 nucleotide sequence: TGCAGCGTCTCGGATAGCGGAGCTCCCACAGATACGCAGTATTTT.

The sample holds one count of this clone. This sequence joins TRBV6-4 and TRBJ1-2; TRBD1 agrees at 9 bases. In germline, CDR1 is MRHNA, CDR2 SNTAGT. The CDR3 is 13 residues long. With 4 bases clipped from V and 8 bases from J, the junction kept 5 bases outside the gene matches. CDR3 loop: CASSAGTGSGYTF. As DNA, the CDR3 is TGTGCCAGCAGTGCCGGGACAGGGTCCGGCTACACCTTC.

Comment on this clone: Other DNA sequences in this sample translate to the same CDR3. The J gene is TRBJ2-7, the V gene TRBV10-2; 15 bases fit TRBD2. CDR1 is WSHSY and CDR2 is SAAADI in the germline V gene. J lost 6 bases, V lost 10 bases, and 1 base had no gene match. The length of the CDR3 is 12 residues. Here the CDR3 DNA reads TGCGCCACGGGACTAGCGGGAGGCGAGCAGTACTTC. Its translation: CATGLAGGEQYF.

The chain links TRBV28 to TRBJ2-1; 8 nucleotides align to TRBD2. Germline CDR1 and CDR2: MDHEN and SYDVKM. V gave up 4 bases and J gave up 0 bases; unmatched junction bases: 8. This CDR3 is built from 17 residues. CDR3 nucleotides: TGTGCCAGCAGTTCATCCCTAGCGGGCTTCTCCTACAATGAGCAGTTCTTC. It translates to CASSSSLAGFSYNEQFF. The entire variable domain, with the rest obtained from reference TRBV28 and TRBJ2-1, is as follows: DVKVTQSSRYLVKRTGEKVFLECVQDMDHENMFWYRQDPGLGLRLIYFSYDVKMKEKGDIPEGYSVSREKKERFSLILESASTNQTSMYLCASSSSLAGFSYNEQFFGPGTRLTVL.

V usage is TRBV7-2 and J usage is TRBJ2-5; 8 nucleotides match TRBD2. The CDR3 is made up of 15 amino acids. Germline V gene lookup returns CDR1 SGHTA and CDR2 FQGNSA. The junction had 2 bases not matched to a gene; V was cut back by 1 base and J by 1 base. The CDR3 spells CASSLGGGPQETQYF. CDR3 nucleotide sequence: TGTGCCAGCAGCTTAGGCGGGGGGCCCCAAGAGACCCAGTACTTC.

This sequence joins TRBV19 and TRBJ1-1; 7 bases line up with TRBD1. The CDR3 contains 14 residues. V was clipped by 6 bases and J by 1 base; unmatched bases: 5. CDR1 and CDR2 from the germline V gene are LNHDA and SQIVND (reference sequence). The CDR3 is CASRLGTANTEAFF. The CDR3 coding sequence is TGTGCCAGTAGGCTCGGGACAGCGAACACTGAAGCTTTCTTT.